The source of this T cell receptor (beta chain) is a study of T cell changes during pregnancy in multiple sclerosis. The CDR3 covers 15 residues. J lost 9 bases, V lost 0 bases, and 7 bases had no gene match. The germline CDR1 and CDR2 sequences are SGHNT and YYREEE (reference sequence). Data came from immunoSEQ multiplex PCR; TCRdb stores just in-frame clones and leaves some out. The data show 50,000 or so clones, about 90% seen once. The chain uses TRBV5-4 and TRBJ2-7; 12 bases are a match to TRBD2. This receptor was taken from a female donor with multiple sclerosis, enrolled in a pregnancy study. Sequenced material: CD4+ T cells from peripheral blood mononuclear cells, taken after pregnancy. The CDR3 sequence: CASSLELAGGLGQYF. CDR3 DNA sequence: TGTGCCAGCAGCTTGGAACTAGCGGGAGGATTAGGGCAGTACTTC.